This record looks at one TCR beta chain sequence and its context. The repertoire was sequenced with immunoSEQ multiplex PCR; TCRdb's copy has only in-frame clones and lacks some. The sample comprises about 180,000 clones, more than 75% of which are singletons, and about 20% rests with the top ten. This CDR3 is built from 15 residues. Trimming removed 1 base from V and 10 bases from J, with 15 bases in between. Germline V gene sequence: CDR1 SGHNT, CDR2 YYREEE (reference sequence). The sample comes from a study of blood T cell repertoires in COVID-19. This chain connects TRBV5-4 to TRBJ1-6; TRBD1 is a possible D gene (5 bases). The sample comprised peripheral blood. The TCR was taken from a person between 70 and 80 years old with COVID-19, enrolled during active disease. The CDR3 loop is CASSLSIGEGSPLHF. The DNA of the CDR3 is TGTGCCAGCAGCTTGAGTATAGGGGAGGGATCACCCCTCCACTTT.